This T cell receptor beta chain was identified in a study of monozygotic twins with inflammatory bowel disease. Comment on this clonotype: Its antigen is as yet unknown.

CDR3 length equals 12 residues. Germline V gives CDR1 SGHAT, CDR2 FQNNGV. Broader study findings: Immunosuppressive treatments were not uniform, and this may have added variability to patient repertoires. Researchers reported no repertoire similarity difference between concordant and discordant twins, possibly from limited power.

With the 5' RACE reads reprocessed, TCRdb shows one record per CDR3 protein and no DNA. Its listing shows about 160,000 distinct CDR3 sequences. This TCR came from a human donor with ulcerative colitis or Crohn's disease, or a healthy co-twin of an affected twin (not recorded which). Input material: blood. The rearrangement joins TRBV11-2 to TRBJ2-1; the D call from TCRdb, TRBD2, cannot be confirmed without DNA. The CDR3 sequence: CASLGQGYEQFF.